Listed here is a single T cell receptor (beta chain). Its antigen is not known. The primer mix had 60 Vbeta and 13 Jbeta primers. Sequencing was performed with immunoSEQ multiplex PCR; in TCRdb, only in-frame clones are kept and a portion is missing. Found here are approximately 61,000 clones, around 75% of them singletons; the top ten hold roughly 51%. The data belong to a study of cytomegalovirus exposure and HLA in healthy donors. About the study: A prior study identified over 100 million unique TCR beta sequences from about 180 million T cells.

The V and J ends lost 4 bases and 6 bases, in that order; junction bases with no gene match: 8. The CDR3 has 15 amino acids. The germline gives CDR1 ENHRY, CDR2 SYGVKD. Participants comprised healthy donors of bone marrow. Regarding the study as a whole: Equally common other TCR beta chains were less clonally expanded than HLA-associated ones, a later analysis found.

The sample taken for sequencing was PBMCs. The rearrangement links TRBV10-3 to TRBJ2-1; TRBD1 aligns across 8 bases. This TCR came from a man in his fifties or sixties in good health and CMV-seropositive. For the CDR3, the DNA is TGTGCCATCAGTGTAGGACAGGGTCGGGTCAATGAGCAGTTCTTC. The encoded protein is CAISVGQGRVNEQFF.